Reported below is one T cell receptor (beta chain). V gave up 6 bases and J gave up 1 base, with 9 bases separating them. CDR3 length equals 13 residues. Germline CDR1 and CDR2: MNHEY and SVGEGT. This sample was included in a study of blood T cell repertoires in COVID-19. Study-wide context: Sources were T cells, B-cell-depleted T cells, or PBMCs; the material itself was cDNA or gDNA.

The table came from immunoSEQ multiplex PCR; TCRdb's copy has only in-frame clones and leaves some out. The sample includes about 140,000 clones, roughly 73% of them seen just once. The rearrangement uses TRBV6-2 or TRBV6-3 and TRBJ1-2; D ambiguous. The sample consisted of peripheral blood. This TCR was recovered from a woman between 45 and 65 years old with active or convalescent COVID-19. This chain's CDR3 is CASSSTDNYGYTF. In DNA, the CDR3 is TGTGCCAGCAGCTCCACAGATAACTATGGCTACACCTTC.